This entry is about one T cell receptor (beta chain). The data were produced by immunoSEQ multiplex PCR, yet TCRdb's version contains in-frame clones alone and is incomplete. The sample carries fewer than 200,000 clones, about 87% recorded once. These data belong to a study of radiation and T cells in renal cell carcinoma. V shed 4 bases and J 1 base; nucleotides not matched to a gene: 4. Germline values: CDR1 MNHEY, CDR2 SVGAGI. The CDR3 is 16 amino acids. Time point meaning: blood 4 weeks post-SBRT, at nephrectomy. Regarding treatment: 15 Gy SBRT to primary tumor, nephrectomy 4 weeks later. This sample comprised blood, obtained from a patient whose treatment included radiotherapy and nephrectomy. This sequence joins TRBV6-5 and TRBJ2-6, with 7 bases lining up with TRBD1. This receptor was taken from a woman between 45 and 60 years old with renal cell carcinoma. This chain's CDR3 is CASSSTGESGANVLTF. The DNA for the CDR3 is TGTGCCAGCAGTTCTACAGGGGAATCTGGGGCCAACGTCCTGACTTTC.